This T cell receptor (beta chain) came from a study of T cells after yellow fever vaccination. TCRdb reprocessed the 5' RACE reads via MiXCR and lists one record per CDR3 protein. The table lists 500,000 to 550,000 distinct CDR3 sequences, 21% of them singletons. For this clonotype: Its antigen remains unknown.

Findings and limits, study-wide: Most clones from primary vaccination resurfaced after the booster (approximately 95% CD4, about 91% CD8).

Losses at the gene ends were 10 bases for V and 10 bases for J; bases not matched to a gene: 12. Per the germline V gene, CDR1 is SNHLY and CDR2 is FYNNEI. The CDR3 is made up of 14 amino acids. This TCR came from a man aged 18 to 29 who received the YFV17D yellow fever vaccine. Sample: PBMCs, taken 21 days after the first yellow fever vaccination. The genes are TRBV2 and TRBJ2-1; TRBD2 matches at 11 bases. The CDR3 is CATGAVAGGLEQFF. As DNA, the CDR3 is TGTGCCACCGGAGCGGTAGCGGGGGGGTTGGAGCAGTTCTTC.